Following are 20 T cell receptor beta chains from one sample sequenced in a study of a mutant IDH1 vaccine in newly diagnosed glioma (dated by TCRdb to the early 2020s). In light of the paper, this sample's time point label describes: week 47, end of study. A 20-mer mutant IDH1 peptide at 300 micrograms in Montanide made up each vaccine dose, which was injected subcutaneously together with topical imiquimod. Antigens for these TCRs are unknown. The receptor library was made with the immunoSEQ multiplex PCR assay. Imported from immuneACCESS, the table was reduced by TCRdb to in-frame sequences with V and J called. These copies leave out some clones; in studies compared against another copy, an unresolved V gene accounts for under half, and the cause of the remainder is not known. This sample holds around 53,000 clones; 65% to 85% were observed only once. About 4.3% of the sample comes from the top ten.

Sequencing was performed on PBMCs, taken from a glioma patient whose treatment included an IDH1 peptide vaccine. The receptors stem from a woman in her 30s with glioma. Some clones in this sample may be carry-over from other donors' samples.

The CDR3 sequence is CASSLRNTNTEAFF. The CDR3 DNA reads as TGTGCCAGCAGCTTACGGAACACGAACACTGAAGCTTTCTTT. This chain uses TRBV11-2 with TRBJ1-1; D remains ambiguous. Germline loops: CDR1 SGHAT, CDR2 FQNNGV. V dropped 2 bases and J dropped 1 base, with 8 bases sitting between them. There are 14 residues in the CDR3.

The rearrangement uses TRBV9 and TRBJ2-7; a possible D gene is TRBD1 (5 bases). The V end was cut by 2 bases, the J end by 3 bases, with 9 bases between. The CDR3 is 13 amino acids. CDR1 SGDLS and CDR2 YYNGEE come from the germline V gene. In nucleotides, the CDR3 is TGTGCCAGCAGCGTCAGGGTAGGCTACGAGCAGTACTTC. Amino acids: CASSVRVGYEQYF.

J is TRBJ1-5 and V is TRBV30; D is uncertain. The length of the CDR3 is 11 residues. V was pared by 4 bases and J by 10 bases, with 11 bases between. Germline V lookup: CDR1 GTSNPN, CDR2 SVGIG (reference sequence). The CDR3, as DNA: TGTGCCTGGAAGGTTAGCGGACCCCAGCATTTT. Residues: CAWKVSGPQHF.

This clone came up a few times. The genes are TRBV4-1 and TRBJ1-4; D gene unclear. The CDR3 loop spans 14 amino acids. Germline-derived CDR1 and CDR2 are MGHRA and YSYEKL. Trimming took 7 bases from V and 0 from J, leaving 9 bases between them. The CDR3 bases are TGCGCCAGCACGAGGGAAGCAACTAATGAAAAACTGTTTTTT. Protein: CASTREATNEKLFF.

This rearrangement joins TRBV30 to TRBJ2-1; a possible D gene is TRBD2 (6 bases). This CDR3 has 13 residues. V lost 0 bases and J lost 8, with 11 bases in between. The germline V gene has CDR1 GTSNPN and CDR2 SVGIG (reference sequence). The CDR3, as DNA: TGTGCCTGGAGTGTCGGAGGGTGGGATGAGCAGTTCTTC. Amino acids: CAWSVGGWDEQFF.

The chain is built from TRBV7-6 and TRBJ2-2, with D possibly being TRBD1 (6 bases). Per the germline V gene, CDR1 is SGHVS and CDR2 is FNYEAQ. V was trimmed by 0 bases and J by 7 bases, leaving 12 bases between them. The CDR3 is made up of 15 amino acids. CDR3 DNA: TGTGCCAGCAGCTTAGCCAGGGGCGGTATCGGGGAGCTGTTTTTT. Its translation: CASSLARGGIGELFF. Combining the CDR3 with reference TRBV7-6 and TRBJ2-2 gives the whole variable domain GAGVSQSPRYKVTKRGQDVALRCDPISGHVSLYWYRQALGQGPEFLTYFNYEAQQDKSGLPNDRFSAERPEGSISTLTIQRTEQRDSAMYRCASSLARGGIGELFFGEGSRLTVL.

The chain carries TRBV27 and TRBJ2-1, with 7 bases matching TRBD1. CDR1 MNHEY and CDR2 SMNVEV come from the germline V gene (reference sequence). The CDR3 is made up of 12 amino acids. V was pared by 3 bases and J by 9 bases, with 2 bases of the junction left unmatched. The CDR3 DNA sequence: TGTGCCAGCAGTTTTGGGACAGTTGAGCAGTTCTTC. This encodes CASSFGTVEQFF.

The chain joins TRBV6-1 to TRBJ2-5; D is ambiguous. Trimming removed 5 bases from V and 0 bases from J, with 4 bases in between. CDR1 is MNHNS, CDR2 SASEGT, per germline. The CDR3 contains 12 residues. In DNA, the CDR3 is TGTGCCAGCAGTTGGTACCAAGAGACCCAGTACTTC. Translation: CASSWYQETQYF.

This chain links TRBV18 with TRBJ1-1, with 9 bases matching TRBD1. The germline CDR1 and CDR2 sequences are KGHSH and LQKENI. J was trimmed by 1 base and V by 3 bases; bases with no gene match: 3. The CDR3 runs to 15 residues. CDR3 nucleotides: TGTGCCAGCTCACCCCGGACAGGGGCGAACACTGAAGCTTTCTTT. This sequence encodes CASSPRTGANTEAFF.

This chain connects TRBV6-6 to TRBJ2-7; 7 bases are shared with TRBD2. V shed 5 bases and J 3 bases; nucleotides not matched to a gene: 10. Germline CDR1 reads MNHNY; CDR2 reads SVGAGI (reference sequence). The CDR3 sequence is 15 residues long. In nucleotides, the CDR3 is TGTGCCAGCAGTGGCCCCAACCGGGAGGTCTACGAGCAGTACTTC. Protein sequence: CASSGPNREVYEQYF.

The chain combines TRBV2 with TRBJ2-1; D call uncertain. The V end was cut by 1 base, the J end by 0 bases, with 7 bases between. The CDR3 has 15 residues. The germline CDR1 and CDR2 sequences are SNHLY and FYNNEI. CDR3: CASSEGTDSYNEQFF. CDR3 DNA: TGTGCCAGCAGTGAAGGAACAGACTCCTACAATGAGCAGTTCTTC.

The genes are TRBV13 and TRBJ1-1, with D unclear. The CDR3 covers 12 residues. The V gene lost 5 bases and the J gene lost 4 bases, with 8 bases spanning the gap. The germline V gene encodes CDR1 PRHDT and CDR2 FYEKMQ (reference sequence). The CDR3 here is CASSDAATEAFF. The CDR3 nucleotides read TGTGCCAGCAGCGACGCAGCCACTGAAGCTTTCTTT.

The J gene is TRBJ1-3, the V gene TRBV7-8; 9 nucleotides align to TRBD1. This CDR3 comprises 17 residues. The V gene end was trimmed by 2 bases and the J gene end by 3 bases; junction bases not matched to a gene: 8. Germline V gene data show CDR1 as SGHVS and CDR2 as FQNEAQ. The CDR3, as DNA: TGTGCCAGCAGCTTACCGGTGGGACAGGGTAATGGAAACACCATATATTTT. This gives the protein CASSLPVGQGNGNTIYF. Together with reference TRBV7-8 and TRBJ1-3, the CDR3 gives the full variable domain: GAGVSQSPRYKVAKRGQDVALRCDPISGHVSLFWYQQALGQGPEFLTYFQNEAQLDKSGLPSDRFFAERPEGSVSTLKIQRTQQEDSAVYLCASSLPVGQGNGNTIYFGEGSWLTVV.

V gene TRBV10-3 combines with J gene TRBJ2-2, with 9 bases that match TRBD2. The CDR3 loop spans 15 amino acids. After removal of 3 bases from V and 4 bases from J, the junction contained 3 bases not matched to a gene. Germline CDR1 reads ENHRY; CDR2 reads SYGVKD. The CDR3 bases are TGTGCCATCAGTGAAATAGCGGGAGTCACCGGGGAGCTGTTTTTT. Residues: CAISEIAGVTGELFF.

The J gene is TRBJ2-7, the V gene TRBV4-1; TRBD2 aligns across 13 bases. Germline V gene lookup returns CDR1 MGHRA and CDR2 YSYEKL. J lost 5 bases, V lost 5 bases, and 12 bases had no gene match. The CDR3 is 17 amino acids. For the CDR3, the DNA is TGCGCCAGCAGCGCCGGACTAGCGGGAGTGTTTGCTAACGAGCAGTACTTC. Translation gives CASSAGLAGVFANEQYF.

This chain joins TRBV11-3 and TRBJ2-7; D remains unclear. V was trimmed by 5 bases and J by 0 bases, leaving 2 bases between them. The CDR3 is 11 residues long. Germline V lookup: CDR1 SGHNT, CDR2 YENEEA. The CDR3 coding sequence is TGTGCCAGCAGCATCTCCTACGAGCAGTACTTC. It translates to CASSISYEQYF.

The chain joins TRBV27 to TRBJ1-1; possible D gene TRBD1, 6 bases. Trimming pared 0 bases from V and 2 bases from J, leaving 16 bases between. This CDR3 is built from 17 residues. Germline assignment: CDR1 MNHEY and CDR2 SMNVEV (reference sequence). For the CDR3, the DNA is TGTGCCAGCAGTTTATCTCCTAGACAGGTGCCTAACACTGAAGCTTTCTTT. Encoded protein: CASSLSPRQVPNTEAFF.

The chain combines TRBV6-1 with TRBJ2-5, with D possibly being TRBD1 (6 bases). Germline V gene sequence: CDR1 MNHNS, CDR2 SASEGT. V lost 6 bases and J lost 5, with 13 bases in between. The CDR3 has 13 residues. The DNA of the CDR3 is TGTGCCAGCAGCTTGGGGGCATACGAGACCCAGTACTTC. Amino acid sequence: CASSLGAYETQYF.

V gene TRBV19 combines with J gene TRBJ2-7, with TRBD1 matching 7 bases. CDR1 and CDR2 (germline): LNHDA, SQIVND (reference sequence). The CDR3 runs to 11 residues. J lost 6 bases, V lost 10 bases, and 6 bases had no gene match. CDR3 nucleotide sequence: TGTGCCACCCGCCGGGACAGCGAGCAGTACTTC. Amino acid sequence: CATRRDSEQYF.

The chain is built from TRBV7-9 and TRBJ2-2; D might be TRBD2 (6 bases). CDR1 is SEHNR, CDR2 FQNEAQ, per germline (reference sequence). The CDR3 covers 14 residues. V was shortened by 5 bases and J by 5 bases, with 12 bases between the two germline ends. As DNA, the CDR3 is TGTGCCAGCAGCCTGGGGGGTGCGACCGGGGAGCTGTTTTTT. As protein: CASSLGGATGELFF.